The next 20 T cell receptor beta chains were all read from a single sample in a study of T cell changes during pregnancy in multiple sclerosis. Profiled with immunoSEQ multiplex PCR; TCRdb holds only in-frame clones, not every one. The data contain more than 65,000 clones, 80% to 95% of them singletons. Sequencing was performed on peripheral blood, taken in the first trimester of pregnancy. Receptors were obtained from a female donor with multiple sclerosis, enrolled in a pregnancy study.

The CDR3 DNA is TGTGCCAGCAGCTTAGACCCGCCTAATGGCTACACCTTC. Residues: CASSLDPPNGYTF. The gene calls are TRBV11-2 and TRBJ1-2; D remains ambiguous. The length of the CDR3 is 13 residues. Germline V CDR1 and CDR2: SGHAT, FQNNGV. V gave up 0 bases and J gave up 6 bases, with 8 bases separating them.

The chain employs TRBV29-1 and TRBJ1-3; no firm D call. Germline V lookup: CDR1 SQVTM, CDR2 ANQGSEA. CDR3 length: 14 residues. V was pared by 6 bases and J by 0 bases, with 12 bases between. The CDR3 protein is CSVLRRHSGNTIYF. CDR3 in DNA: TGCAGCGTGCTTCGTCGACACTCTGGAAACACCATATATTTT.

The V gene is TRBV10-3, the J gene TRBJ1-2; the match to TRBD1 covers 12 bases. V shed 6 bases and J 5 bases; nucleotides not matched to a gene: 7. Germline CDR1 ENHRY, CDR2 SYGVKD. This CDR3 is 15 amino acids long. DNA of the CDR3: TGTGCCATCAGGGGGACAGGGGGCCAGGCATATGGCTACACCTTC. Amino acids: CAIRGTGGQAYGYTF.

The sample holds one count of this clone. This rearrangement joins TRBV19 to TRBJ1-1; 10 bases align to TRBD1. The CDR3 is made up of 19 amino acids. The ends lost 6 bases at V and 0 bases at J; junction bases unmatched: 16. Germline CDR1 reads LNHDA; CDR2 reads SQIVND (reference sequence). For the CDR3, the DNA is TGTGCCAGTAGAGGAAATCCCAACCGGGACAGGGGAATGAACACTGAAGCTTTCTTT. Translating gives CASRGNPNRDRGMNTEAFF. The entire variable domain, with the rest obtained from reference TRBV19 and TRBJ1-1, is as follows: DGGITQSPKYLFRKEGQNVTLSCEQNLNHDAMYWYRQDPGQGLRLIYYSQIVNDFQKGDIAEGYSVSREKKESFPLTVTSAQKNPTAFYLCASRGNPNRDRGMNTEAFFGQGTRLTVV.

V and J are TRBV30 and TRBJ2-1; D is unclear. The germline V gene has CDR1 GTSNPN and CDR2 SVGIG (reference sequence). This CDR3 region has 12 residues. V was cut by 3 bases and J by 9 bases, with 12 bases left in between. The chain's CDR3 is CAWSISSGEQFF. The CDR3 coding sequence is TGTGCCTGGAGCATCTCTTCGGGTGAGCAGTTCTTC.

This clone appeared a single time. This chain uses TRBV14 with TRBJ2-5; a possible D gene is TRBD1 (6 bases). The length of the CDR3 is 15 residues. V shed 1 base and J shed 9 bases, with 18 bases lying between them. Germline V gene lookup returns CDR1 SGHDN and CDR2 FVKESK. The CDR3, as DNA: TGTGCCAGCAGCCAAGTCGGACAGCCCAAGGGGGCCCAGTACTTC. It translates to CASSQVGQPKGAQYF. Drawing the rest from reference TRBV14 and TRBJ2-5, the complete variable domain is EAGVTQFPSHSVIEKGQTVTLRCDPISGHDNLYWYRRVMGKEIKFLLHFVKESKQDESGMPNNRFLAERTGGTYSTLKVQPAELEDSGVYFCASSQVGQPKGAQYFGPGTRLLVL.

The rearrangement uses TRBV4-1 and TRBJ1-1; D is undetermined. Looked up from germline, CDR1 is MGHRA and CDR2 is YSYEKL. This CDR3 comprises 14 residues. V lost 1 base and J 4 bases, leaving 10 bases between the germline ends. CDR3 loop: CASSQAPQFTEAFF. CDR3 nucleotides: TGCGCCAGCAGCCAAGCTCCCCAGTTCACTGAAGCTTTCTTT.

The chain has TRBV7-9 and TRBJ2-2, with 9 positions matching TRBD2. Germline values: CDR1 SEHNR, CDR2 FQNEAQ (reference sequence). The V gene end was trimmed by 6 bases and the J gene end by 2 bases; junction bases not matched to a gene: 7. This CDR3 spans 16 amino acids. In DNA form, the CDR3 reads TGTGCCAGCAGTCAGATAGCGGGAGAAAACACCGGGGAGCTGTTTTTT. This encodes CASSQIAGENTGELFF.

The chain links TRBV5-1 to TRBJ2-3; the D is unclear. CDR3 length: 15 residues. Germline V gene data show CDR1 as SGHRS and CDR2 as YFSETQ. V lost 0 bases to trimming and J lost 2 bases, with 10 bases between them. CDR3 in DNA: TGCGCCAGCAGCTTGGATGGAGCCATCACAGATACGCAGTATTTT. Amino acids: CASSLDGAITDTQYF.

The J gene is TRBJ2-7, the V gene TRBV5-4; a possible D gene is TRBD1 (6 bases). Germline V lookup: CDR1 SGHNT, CDR2 YYREEE (reference sequence). The V and J ends lost 1 base and 0 bases respectively, with 8 bases between them. The CDR3 is made up of 14 amino acids. The CDR3 reads CASSLTGNSYEQYF. The CDR3 nucleotides are TGTGCCAGCAGCTTGACAGGGAACTCCTACGAGCAGTACTTC.

The chain carries TRBV5-1 and TRBJ2-7; D gene unclear. V shed 3 bases and J shed 3 bases, with 7 bases lying between them. CDR3 length: 12 residues. The germline V gene encodes CDR1 SGHRS and CDR2 YFSETQ. The CDR3 DNA reads TGCGCCAGCAGCTCCCCCAACTACGAGCAGTACTTC. Amino acids: CASSSPNYEQYF.

This chain links TRBV5-4 with TRBJ2-5; 7 bases fit TRBD2. Germline CDR1 SGHNT, CDR2 YYREEE (reference sequence). This CDR3 spans 15 amino acids. Trimming took 0 bases from V and 5 from J; bases not matched to a gene: 7. In DNA form, the CDR3 reads TGTGCCAGCAGCTTGGCGGCGGGAGTAGGGGAGACCCAGTACTTC. This codes for CASSLAAGVGETQYF.

The chain recombines TRBV19 with TRBJ2-2; 9 bases fit TRBD1. The CDR3 contains 16 residues. V was clipped by 5 bases and J by 6 bases; unmatched bases: 10. The germline CDR1 and CDR2 sequences are LNHDA and SQIVND (reference sequence). The CDR3 nucleotides read TGTGCCAGTAGTTTGGAGGGGACAGGGTTCTCCGGGGAGCTGTTTTTT. Amino acids: CASSLEGTGFSGELFF.

J is TRBJ2-5 and V is TRBV7-9; possible D gene TRBD1, 6 bases. V gave up 9 bases and J gave up 5 bases, with 19 bases separating them. CDR3 size: 14 residues. CDR1 is SEHNR and CDR2 is FQNEAQ in the germline V gene (reference sequence). CDR3 region: CASTGTTTFETQYF. The CDR3 nucleotides read TGTGCCAGTACCGGGACAACAACCTTCGAGACCCAGTACTTC.

This clone was observed a handful of times. The chain employs TRBV4-3 and TRBJ1-6, with TRBD1 as a possible D gene (6 bases). V was shortened by 4 bases and J by 10 bases, with 14 bases between the two germline ends. The CDR3 length is 14 residues. Per germline, CDR1 LGHNA and CDR2 YSLEER. Here the CDR3 reads CASSLEDSGSPLHF. CDR3 in DNA: TGCGCCAGCAGCCTCGAGGACAGTGGGTCACCCCTCCACTTT.

The chain combines TRBV5-1 with TRBJ1-4; 11 bases are shared with TRBD1. Trimming took 7 bases from V and 5 from J; bases not matched to a gene: 1. From germline, CDR1 is SGHRS and CDR2 YFSETQ. This CDR3 comprises 13 residues. CDR3 nucleotides: TGCGCCAGCCGGGACAGGGGGAATGAAAAACTGTTTTTT. It codes for CASRDRGNEKLFF.

The chain employs TRBV5-6 and TRBJ1-4; TRBD1 might be the D (6 bases). V was clipped by 2 bases and J by 3 bases, with 17 bases between them. CDR1 is SGHDT and CDR2 is YYEEEE in the germline V gene. The CDR3 runs to 17 residues. The CDR3 sequence is CASSFGNTGSANEKLFF. The CDR3 bases are TGTGCCAGCAGCTTTGGGAACACAGGGTCAGCTAATGAAAAACTGTTTTTT.

V usage is TRBV11-2 and J usage is TRBJ2-5, with TRBD2 as a possible D gene (5 bases). Trimming removed 3 bases at V and 2 bases at J, with 10 bases between. This CDR3 comprises 14 residues. Per germline, CDR1 SGHAT and CDR2 FQNNGV. CDR3 region: CASSFSRTQETQYF. The CDR3 DNA reads as TGTGCCAGCAGCTTTTCGAGGACTCAAGAGACCCAGTACTTC.

The genes are TRBV28 and TRBJ2-7, with a tentative D call TRBD2 (5 bases). The CDR3 is made up of 12 amino acids. V was trimmed by 5 bases and J by 6 bases, leaving 11 bases between them. Germline CDR1 MDHEN, CDR2 SYDVKM. In DNA form, the CDR3 reads TGTGCCAGCAGTGGAGGCAGGCTCGAGCAGTACTTC. The encoded protein is CASSGGRLEQYF.

The CDR3 DNA follows: TGTGCCAGCAGCGGTCAGAAGGGAGTCCTCTCTGGAAACACCATATATTTT. Translated: CASSGQKGVLSGNTIYF. This sequence joins TRBV9 and TRBJ1-3; the D is unclear. Germline V gene sequence: CDR1 SGDLS, CDR2 YYNGEE. Deletions cut 3 bases from V and 0 bases from J, with 16 bases between. The CDR3 totals 17 residues.